This T cell receptor (beta chain) was captured in a study of vaccination effects on CD4 cells after COVID-19. At the level of the study: Post-vaccine sampling occurred a median 72 days after the second dose.

CDR3 length: 14 amino acids. The V end was cut by 3 bases, the J end by 0 bases, with 8 bases between. Germline V gene data show CDR1 as KGHSH and CDR2 as LQKENI. This clone occurred once. The antigen is undetermined. With 9 to 11 days of culture completed, CD4+ T cells were isolated. Subjects were given two BNT162b2 or mRNA-1273 vaccine doses. Assay used: immunoSEQ multiplex PCR; TCRdb lists only in-frame clones, some missing. In the table there are tens of thousands of clones, roughly 75% of which are singletons. The specimen was CD4+ T cells from PBMCs cultured without peptide, collected after COVID-19 vaccination. The receptor was derived from a human donor who received a COVID-19 vaccine. The V gene is TRBV18, the J gene TRBJ1-1; D remains ambiguous. CDR3 residues: CASSPTGVNTEAFF. CDR3 bases: TGTGCCAGCTCACCTACCGGGGTGAACACTGAAGCTTTCTTT.